This T cell receptor beta chain originates from a study of Ad26.COV2.S vaccination and SARS-CoV-2 variants. Regarding treatment: some 20 received Ad26.COV2.S at low or high dose, single or two shots; roughly five received placebo; per-sample allocation not given. On day 63 after the first injection, vaccine and placebo recipients gave samples. Broader study findings: Relative to placebo recipients, vaccine recipients exhibited elevated spike-specific TCR breadth.

There are 15 residues in the CDR3. The germline gives CDR1 ENHRY, CDR2 SYGVKD. Trimming removed 0 bases from V and 4 bases from J; junction bases left unmatched: 4. Repertoires were generated with immunoSEQ multiplex PCR, while TCRdb's copy carries only in-frame clones and drops some. The table shows hundreds of thousands of clones, with roughly nine tenths occurring only once. Of note for this clone: What it binds is not known.

The chain has TRBV10-3 and TRBJ2-3; 7 bases agree with TRBD1. The source material was peripheral blood, sampled in a trial of Ad26.COV2.S vaccine versus placebo. The clonotype comes from a person aged 18-60 years who received the Ad26.COV2.S COVID-19 vaccine or a placebo. In nucleotides, the CDR3 is TGTGCCATCAGTGAGTCGCGACAGGGCGCAGATACGCAGTATTTT. Translated, it gives CAISESRQGADTQYF.